This T cell receptor beta chain was identified in a study of cytomegalovirus exposure and HLA in healthy donors (dated by TCRdb to 2015 to 2018). About the full investigation: In an earlier analysis of 450 to 750 of the donors, approximately 260 Gb of sequence data and roughly 100 million unique TCR beta sequences from roughly 190 million T cells were reported. An early release covering over 500 HLA-typed donors comprised roughly 300 gigabases of sequencing data and tens of millions of unique TCR sequences. Of the roughly 430 genotyped donors, over 70% fell in the genetic ancestry cluster associated with self-reported Caucasian donors. The aim of the study was to test whether cataloging public T cell receptors could identify signatures of past pathogen exposure. The study used immunosequencing to profile the T cell repertoires of approximately 690 subjects and linked those repertoires to cytomegalovirus serostatus. A separate validation cohort of 100 to 150 different subjects was used in addition to the approximately 640-subject first cohort. High-throughput TCR immunosequencing, statistical association of individual TCRs with disease status, and machine learning were combined to predict cytomegalovirus infection status. To study patterns of TCR occurrence, a later analysis re-analyzed previously published TCR beta repertoires from around 700 donors and added high-resolution HLA genotyping. In the later analysis, no new phenotypic data were used to find candidate immune exposures; instead, reliance was placed on TCR beta sequences and their occurrence across donors. An earlier analysis of approximately 580 of the donors used high-throughput TCR beta sequencing to judge whether each TCR beta V gene segment behaved as functional or pseudogenic. Donor age, sex, ethnicity and CMV serostatus were collected together with the repertoire data. Genome-wide SNP genotypes for about 65% of the roughly 670 donors were used in a later genetic analysis, which treated that subset as a discovery cohort. Every repertoire in the discovery cohort had been generated on one and the same sequencing platform. Both class I and class II loci were covered by HLA typing, at four-digit resolution. The number of typed donors differed by locus: roughly 629-630 for A, B, C, DRB1 and DQB1; roughly 510 for DQA1; over 600 for DPA1; and around 450 for DPB1. Four or five DR-DQ haplotypes were handled as single units for association and clustering because linkage in the cohort was strong. Among about 410 genotyped donors of the cohort, an average of about 220,000 unique TCR beta nucleotide sequences was sequenced per donor, of which about 18% were non-productive.

The method was the immunoSEQ multiplex PCR assay. For the multiplex PCR, a mixture combining 60 forward primers for TCR Vbeta segments and 13 reverse primers for TCR Jbeta segments was used. The CDR3 region of rearranged TCR beta genes was amplified from genomic DNA by a multiplex PCR assay. Amplified TCR beta libraries were sequenced as 87-base-pair reads on the Illumina HiSeq System. The study's processing was this. In a later analysis, approximately 74 million unique TCR beta chains were counted across the approximately 620 repertoires, and around 10 million of these chains were shared by at least two donors. Raw reads were error-corrected and collapsed into unique sequences with a nearest-neighbor algorithm that merged closely related sequences to remove PCR and sequencing errors. CDR3 sequences were aligned to IMGT reference sequences to assign V, D and J gene segments. For a sequence to be retained, a match of at least six nucleotides to both a V gene segment and a J gene segment was required. Rearrangements were classified as productive when the CDR3 lacked stop codons and remained in frame with V and J, and all other rearrangements were classified as non-productive. CDR3 was defined according to IMGT convention as the region running from the second conserved V-encoded cysteine to the conserved J-encoded phenylalanine. Sequences without an unambiguous match to a single V gene segment were excluded from the earlier analysis of a few hundred of the donors. In an earlier analysis of 587 of the donors, V segments were called functional above 56.7% productive rearrangements and were called segregating when the between-donor standard deviation exceeded 5%. A statistical classification framework was built to diagnose cytomegalovirus status from the catalog of TCR beta chain sequences. V and J gene assignment, in a later analysis, came from comparing TCR nucleotide sequences with IMGT/GENE-DB human TR gene sequences. In a later analysis, CDR3 sequences and most-parsimonious VDJ recombination scenarios were assigned using the TCRdist pipeline. In a later analysis, each TCR beta chain was defined by its CDR3 amino acid sequence together with its V-gene family, and reads lacking a unique V-gene family were excluded. As a way to deal with suspected cross-contamination and a sequencing artifact, a later analysis dropped approximately 590 nucleotide sequences that were highly shared and had low generation probability. In a later analysis, a clonal expansion index was calculated for each public chain from normalized within-repertoire ranks of inferred template counts. In a later analysis, generation probabilities were computed using a VDJ recombination model fitted to out-of-frame rearrangements, and the results were checked against IGoR. Hypergeometric tests were used in a later analysis to score TCR-TCR, TCR-HLA and TCR-CMV co-occurrence, with a repertoire-size bias correction applied to the TCR pairs. In a later analysis, false discovery rates were estimated by permuting HLA or CMV assignments 20 times. In a later analysis, co-occurring TCRs were grouped using DBSCAN, with TCRdist sequence similarity added in when clustering inside HLA-allele-positive subsets. Repertoires with fewer than 30,000 or more than 120,000 public chains, plus five repertoires with anomalous nucleotide sharing, were excluded from co-occurrence clustering. TCRdb took over this immuneACCESS table, retaining in-frame rearrangements with V and J assigned. Such tables are incomplete; in checked studies, under half of the missing clones stem from an unresolved V gene, and the remainder is unexplained. That table supplies the V and J calls and clone size; D and trimming were determined from the DNA. The sample's table covers 100,000 to 150,000 clones. The ten largest clones take up around 2.4% of the sample.

Study-wide conclusions, independent of this receptor: The study gave a list of under 200 TCR beta chains associated with cytomegalovirus. A later genetic analysis reported fewer N-insertions in productive TCRs among donors in an Asian-associated ancestry cluster than the roughly 700-donor mean. A later analysis found that most CMV-associated TCR beta chains appeared HLA-restricted, with HLA associations seemingly driven largely by CMV exposure. Cytomegalovirus status was reported to be diagnosed by the classifier with high specificity and sensitivity in both the original and validation cohorts. Because HLA typing was missing for some donors at each locus, association tests included only the typed subset. The cohort was sequenced for TCR beta chains only, and without alpha or paired-chain data the features that could be detected were limited. A later genetic analysis associated a missense DCLRE1C variant with V-gene and J-gene trimming of TCR beta chains, and an independent cohort replicated the association. Sequencing depth was assumed to be roughly uniform across donors in the presence/absence analyses, though that assumption may not hold. Some IMGT-functional V segments, including TRBV6-2 and TRBV6-3, could not be distinguished by the 87-base-pair reads and were therefore excluded. While some public TCRs were present in many individuals, most TCR sequences turned up only very rarely across donors. A further reported finding was that TCR beta sequences accurately predicted the HLA-A and HLA-B alleles for most subjects in the first cohort. In an earlier analysis of approximately 600 of the donors, most TCR beta V segments were observed in productive rearrangements about 87% or about 30% of the time, broadly matching IMGT annotations. The authors suggested that the approach could potentially be generalized to other disease states and immunological phenotypes. Linkage disequilibrium might explain the correlated functional status among segregating V segments, but an unknown experimental factor could not be excluded. The only immune exposure information available for the cohort was CMV serostatus. Because counts were too low, seventeen rarely observed V segments, including chromosome 9 orphons, were excluded from the earlier analysis of around 590 of the donors. A later analysis found that TCR association rates varied across HLA loci, with DRB1 alleles showing the most associated TCRs and HLA-C alleles the fewest. A cluster of highly shared sequence variants was judged likely to be a technical artifact of the sequencing pipeline. At a false discovery rate of 0.05, a later analysis linked some 17,000 TCR beta sequences to specific HLA alleles. Strong co-occurrence of HLA alleles, especially DR and DQ, made assigning TCR associations to individual alleles difficult. According to a later analysis, parvovirus B19, influenza, CMV and Epstein-Barr virus appeared linked to several top co-occurrence clusters. In a later analysis, HLA-associated TCR beta chains were found to be more clonally expanded and to have lower generation probabilities than equally common non-associated chains. In vitro tests confirmed that a few of the cytomegalovirus-associated TCR beta chains recognize cytomegalovirus antigens.

In total, around 600 healthy bone marrow donors made up the cohort. At the time of sampling, all cohort members were nominally healthy, though unrecorded immune exposures were likely present. The donor was CMV seronegative and belonged to the group of approximately 320 seronegative cohort members. A peripheral blood sample was provided by each donor, and peripheral blood mononuclear cells were used for TCR beta sequencing. The Qiagen DNeasy Blood Extraction Kit was used to extract genomic DNA from the blood cell samples. Points on this clone: Its antigen is unknown.

Per the germline V gene, SGHTA is the CDR1 and FQGTGA is the CDR2. V is cut back by 5 bases and J by 1 base, with 8 bases in the junction unmatched. Inclusive of the bounding cysteine and phenylalanine, the CDR3 is 16 residues long. Only the CDR3 region is kept as DNA, spanning 48 bases read in frame from base 1. Material for sequencing was PBMCs. The TCR comes from a man aged 35 to 55 in good health and CMV-seronegative. The rearranged chain carries TRBV7-3 and TRBJ2-7, and 10 junctional nucleotides match TRBD1. DNA sequence: TGTGCCAGCAGCCTGACAGGGGGCGCATCTTCCTACGAGCAGTACTTC. It translates as CASSLTGGASSYEQYF.